One and the same sample provided the 18 T cell receptor beta chains below, sequenced in a study of technical replicates of blood from several donors. Produced via immunoSEQ multiplex PCR; TCRdb's table is partial and in-frame only. The table shows about 15,000 clones, with 82% occurring only once. The material sequenced was PBMCs. Every receptor here comes from a human donor in good health. Some clones in this sample may be carry-over from other donors' samples.

This chain connects TRBV6-1 to TRBJ1-2; 7 nucleotides align to TRBD1. The germline CDR1 and CDR2 sequences are MNHNS and SASEGT. The CDR3 is 14 residues long. V shed 2 bases and J 6 bases; nucleotides not matched to a gene: 6. The DNA of the CDR3 is TGTGCCAGCAGTGAATTCCAGGGGGAGGATGGCTACACCTTC. Translating it yields CASSEFQGEDGYTF.

The chain combines TRBV29-1 with TRBJ2-3; 8 bases fit TRBD2. Germline values: CDR1 SQVTM, CDR2 ANQGSEA. V trimming: 0 bases; J trimming: 4 bases; junction bases outside the gene matches: 6. This CDR3 is built from 15 residues. The chain's CDR3 is CSVEEGLAGSDTQYF. The CDR3, as DNA: TGCAGCGTTGAAGAGGGGCTAGCGGGCTCAGATACGCAGTATTTT.

This clone was recorded once. The CDR3 protein is CASSSPGTGTYNEQFF. Written as DNA, the CDR3 is TGTGCCAGCAGCTCCCCCGGGACTGGAACCTACAATGAGCAGTTCTTC. The genes are TRBV27 and TRBJ2-1, with D tentatively TRBD2 (6 bases). Trimming took off 6 bases at V and 2 bases at J, with 17 bases between the two ends. From germline, CDR1 is MNHEY and CDR2 SMNVEV (reference sequence). The CDR3 runs 16 residues.

The CDR3 loop reads CASSQPRQGANIQYF. CDR3 sequence (DNA): TGTGCCAGCAGCCAACCCCGACAGGGGGCGAACATTCAGTACTTC. The chain recombines TRBV4-2 with TRBJ2-4, with 10 bases that match TRBD1. This CDR3 has 15 residues. Germline CDR1 reads LGHNA; CDR2 reads YNFKEQ. With V trimmed by 2 bases and J by 7 bases, 5 bases remained unmatched.

The V and J genes are TRBV5-1 and TRBJ2-7, with 9 bases identical to TRBD2. This CDR3 has 15 residues. Germline V gene data show CDR1 as SGHRS and CDR2 as YFSETQ. Trimming cost V 4 bases and J 0 bases; bases outside gene matches: 5. The CDR3 protein is CASSDGLASSYEQYF. CDR3 nucleotide sequence: TGCGCCAGCAGCGACGGACTAGCGAGCTCCTACGAGCAGTACTTC.

The rearrangement joins TRBV9 to TRBJ1-4; weak D call: TRBD1 (6 bases). This CDR3 contains 20 residues. CDR1 SGDLS and CDR2 YYNGEE come from the germline V gene. V was shortened by 3 bases and J by 7 bases, with 31 bases between the two germline ends. The CDR3 coding sequence is TGTGCCAGCAGCGCCCCCCGCCAAGGGGACACTCCAACTAGACGTGAAAAACTGTTTTTT. Amino acids: CASSAPRQGDTPTRREKLFF.

The chain recombines TRBV5-1 with TRBJ2-3; D unclear. Trimming pared 0 bases from V and 2 bases from J, leaving 10 bases between. The CDR3 covers 15 residues. Germline CDR1 and CDR2: SGHRS and YFSETQ. CDR3 protein: CASSLGVMITDTQYF. CDR3 bases: TGCGCCAGCAGCTTGGGCGTTATGATCACAGATACGCAGTATTTT.

The chain recombines TRBV7-2 with TRBJ2-3, with D maybe TRBD2 (6 bases). There are 15 residues in the CDR3. Between the trimmed V and J ends, which lost 5 bases and 5 bases, there was a span of 17 bases. Germline CDR1 SGHTA, CDR2 FQGNSA. This chain's CDR3 is CASSTVGGPGDTQYF. As DNA, the CDR3 is TGTGCCAGCAGCACCGTTGGAGGGCCAGGAGATACGCAGTATTTT.

V and J are TRBV25-1 and TRBJ2-1, with 8 positions matching TRBD2. The CDR3 is made up of 16 amino acids. CDR1 and CDR2 (germline): MGHDK, SYGVNS. V gave up 9 bases and J gave up 2 bases; unmatched junction bases: 12. The CDR3 loop reads CASSPNPGLAYNEQFF. The CDR3 nucleotides read TGTGCCAGTAGCCCAAACCCGGGACTAGCCTACAATGAGCAGTTCTTC.

The gene calls are TRBV2 and TRBJ2-7; D perhaps matches TRBD1 (6 bases). The CDR3 runs 14 residues. Trimming stripped 2 bases from V and 2 bases from J, with 10 bases between. Germline loops: CDR1 SNHLY, CDR2 FYNNEI. The CDR3 DNA sequence: TGTGCCAGCAGTGAATCCAGGGGACCCTACGAGCAGTACTTC. Encoded protein: CASSESRGPYEQYF.

The genes are TRBV5-6 and TRBJ2-3; TRBD2 matches at 10 bases. Germline CDR1 reads SGHDT; CDR2 reads YYEEEE. The CDR3 consists of 16 residues. V was pared by 0 bases and J by 7 bases, with 8 bases of the junction left unmatched. This CDR3 reads CASSLAGTSALNTQYF. The CDR3 DNA follows: TGTGCCAGCAGCTTGGCCGGGACTAGCGCCCTCAATACGCAGTATTTT.

The CDR3 here is CASSISSDMTRRGDTQYF. CDR3 bases: TGTGCCAGTAGTATTAGCAGCGATATGACCCGACGGGGAGATACGCAGTATTTT. The gene calls are TRBV19 and TRBJ2-3; D perhaps matches TRBD2 (5 bases). V lost 3 bases to trimming and J lost 5 bases, with 24 bases between them. Germline V gene lookup returns CDR1 LNHDA and CDR2 SQIVND (reference sequence). This CDR3 contains 18 residues.

The J gene is TRBJ1-1, the V gene TRBV10-1; D is possibly TRBD1 (5 bases). CDR3 length: 13 residues. Germline CDR1 is WNHNN and CDR2 is SYGVQD (reference sequence). Trimming shortened V by 6 bases and J by 3 bases, and 11 bases separated the two germline ends. The DNA for the CDR3 is TGCGCCAGCAGGAATGAAGGGGACACTGAAGCTTTCTTT. It codes for CASRNEGDTEAFF.

The chain links TRBV13 to TRBJ1-2; D unresolved. CDR1 and CDR2 (germline): PRHDT, FYEKMQ (reference sequence). This CDR3 has 15 amino acids. V lost 6 bases, J lost 7 bases, and 21 bases lay in between. In DNA, the CDR3 is TGTGCCAGCAGATCGGAGGCAGCCGGAGGTGCTGGCTACACCTTC. Translating gives CASRSEAAGGAGYTF.

The chain is built from TRBV7-9 and TRBJ2-6; 12 nucleotides agree with TRBD1. The CDR3 runs to 19 residues. From germline, CDR1 is SEHNR and CDR2 FQNEAQ (reference sequence). Trimming cost V 1 base and J 2 bases; bases outside gene matches: 6. The CDR3 reads CASSLGGGTGGAGANVLTF. The DNA of the CDR3 is TGTGCCAGCAGCTTAGGGGGAGGGACAGGGGGCGCTGGGGCCAACGTCCTGACTTTC.

The rearrangement links TRBV9 to TRBJ2-1; TRBD2 aligns across 7 bases. Trimming removed 4 bases from V and 1 base from J; junction bases left unmatched: 8. The length of the CDR3 is 16 residues. The germline gives CDR1 SGDLS, CDR2 YYNGEE. This CDR3 reads CASSPTSASSYNEQFF. The CDR3 coding sequence is TGTGCCAGCAGCCCCACTAGCGCCTCATCCTACAATGAGCAGTTCTTC.

The chain links TRBV18 to TRBJ2-1, with D hard to call. The CDR3 runs to 15 residues. V lost 4 bases to trimming and J lost 2 bases, with 12 bases between them. Per germline, CDR1 KGHSH and CDR2 LQKENI. CDR3 nucleotide sequence: TGTGCCAGCTCACTTGGCCGTTTAACCTACAATGAGCAGTTCTTC. It translates to CASSLGRLTYNEQFF.

The rearrangement links TRBV9 to TRBJ2-2; 13 nucleotides line up with TRBD2. There are 15 residues in the CDR3. The germline V gene encodes CDR1 SGDLS and CDR2 YYNGEE. V lost 3 bases, J lost 8 bases, and 4 bases stayed unmatched. The CDR3 nucleotides are TGTGCCAGCAGCGGACCGGGACTAGCGGGGGGGGAGCTGTTTTTT. Translating gives CASSGPGLAGGELFF.